The clone carrying this TCR beta chain has only a few counts. Its specificity is unknown. This sample stems from a study of type 1 and type 2 diabetes patients. Study-wide background: T cells were magnetically sorted from PBMCs as CD4+ or CD8+ subsets.

Study-wide findings and caveats: V and J gene usage correlated at around 0.97 between type 2 diabetes and control samples. Type 2 diabetes repertoires were more diverse than type 1 diabetes repertoires.

Looked up from germline, CDR1 is SGHAT and CDR2 is FQNNGV. The CDR3 runs to 14 residues. The PCR template was genomic DNA. Multiplex PCR with 30 forward and 13 reverse primers amplified the TCR beta CDR3. One entry per CDR3 protein results from TCRdb running MiXCR on the multiplex PCR reads. The data contain fewer than 350,000 distinct CDR3 sequences, roughly 50% of them singletons. This chain uses TRBV11-2 with TRBJ2-5, with a weak D call TRBD2 (5 bases). Near its end, the DNA agrees better with TRBJ2-7, so the J call may be wrong. This TCR derives from a man aged 18 to 29 with type 2 diabetes. Material for sequencing was peripheral blood mononuclear cells (PBMCs). The CDR3 loop is CASSLSTSVNEQYF. Here the CDR3 DNA reads TGTGCCAGCAGCTTAAGCACTAGTGTCAACGAGCAGTACTTC.